One sample yielded the 20 T cell receptor beta chains listed below, sequenced in a study of T cell repertoires in cytomegalovirus infection. Their specific antigens are unknown. TCRdb re-analysed the reads in MiXCR, keeping a single row per CDR3 protein. The top ten clones hold roughly 19% of a sample with 250,000 to 300,000 distinct CDR3 sequences, roughly a fifth of them seen once. The source material was cultured PBMCs, sampled from culture after CMV antigen stimulation. Receptors were obtained from a human donor in good health (CMV status not recorded). Some clones in this sample may be carry-over from other donors' samples.

The chain uses TRBV19 and TRBJ2-7; D not resolved. The CDR3 runs to 10 residues. Trimming took off 6 bases at V and 4 bases at J, with 4 bases between the two ends. CDR1 LNHDA and CDR2 SQIVND come from the germline V gene (reference sequence). The CDR3 reads CASSHYEQYV. The CDR3, as DNA: TGTGCCAGTAGCCATTACGAGCAGTACGTC.

The rearrangement uses TRBV25-1 and TRBJ1-2; D remains unclear. CDR3 size: 11 residues. V lost 3 bases and J lost 8, with 7 bases in between. CDR1 MGHDK and CDR2 SYGVNS come from the germline V gene. CDR3 sequence reads: CASSEVGGYTF. The DNA of the CDR3 is TGTGCCAGCAGTGAGGTTGGGGGCTACACCTTC.

This sequence joins TRBV6-5 and TRBJ2-2, with TRBD2 matching 8 bases. CDR1 is MNHEY, CDR2 SVGAGI, per germline. With V trimmed by 7 bases and J by 4 bases, 8 bases remained unmatched. The CDR3 runs to 15 residues. The CDR3: CASTRAGVATGELFF. DNA of the CDR3: TGTGCCAGCACTAGAGCGGGAGTGGCCACCGGGGAGCTGTTTTTT.

The V gene is TRBV7-2, the J gene TRBJ2-6; perhaps TRBD2 as D (6 bases). V lost 1 base, J lost 1 base, and 11 bases lay in between. The length of the CDR3 is 17 residues. The germline CDR1 and CDR2 sequences are SGHTA and FQGNSA. CDR3 loop: CASSLVGLRSGANVLTF. The CDR3 DNA sequence: TGTGCCAGCAGCTTAGTGGGACTTAGGTCTGGGGCCAACGTCCTGACTTTC.

At least ten counts were recorded for this clonotype. CDR3 nucleotides: TGTGCCAGCAGCTTAGTTGGAGGATTTAATGAAAAACTGTTTTTT. As protein: CASSLVGGFNEKLFF. The chain combines TRBV7-8 with TRBJ1-4; D unresolved. CDR1 SGHVS and CDR2 FQNEAQ come from the germline V gene. V was pared by 1 base and J by 4 bases, with 10 bases between. This CDR3 has 15 residues.

This clonotype showed up many times. The chain employs TRBV20-1 and TRBJ1-4, with D tentatively TRBD1 (5 bases). Trimming shortened V by 4 bases and J by 5 bases, and 11 bases separated the two germline ends. The CDR3 totals 13 residues. CDR1 and CDR2 (germline): DFQATT, SNEGSKA (reference sequence). In DNA, the CDR3 is TGCAGTGCTATTTACTGGGGGAATGAAAAACTGTTTTTT. Its translation: CSAIYWGNEKLFF.

This clonotype was detected once. In nucleotides, the CDR3 is TGCGCCAGCAGCCAAGACGAGTTACAGCCCCAGCATTTT. Its protein is CASSQDELQPQHF. The genes are TRBV4-1 and TRBJ1-5; D is unclear. Germline CDR1 reads MGHRA; CDR2 reads YSYEKL. The CDR3 consists of 13 residues. Trimming left V 0 bases short and J 7 bases short, with 7 bases between.

This clonotype was counted only a few times. The chain carries TRBV4-2 and TRBJ2-6, with D unresolved. CDR3 length: 19 amino acids. V lost 0 bases to trimming and J lost 2 bases, with 17 bases between them. CDR1 is LGHNA, CDR2 YNFKEQ, per germline. As DNA, the CDR3 is TGTGCCAGCAGCCAAGATGTGTCCAAAATCTCACCTGGGGCCAACGTCCTGACTTTC. Its translation: CASSQDVSKISPGANVLTF.

This clonotype was picked up a small number of times. This chain joins TRBV29-1 and TRBJ2-3; D might be TRBD2 (6 bases). V lost 7 bases and J lost 8, with 13 bases in between. The length of the CDR3 is 11 residues. Germline assignment: CDR1 SQVTM and CDR2 ANQGSEA. For the CDR3, the DNA is TGCAGCGGGGGGGTGGCGTTTACGCAGTATTTT. This codes for CSGGVAFTQYF.

This clonotype was detected only a few times. DNA for the CDR3: TGCAGCGTTGTTTCCCGACGGGCTGAAGCTTTCTTT. Translation: CSVVSRRAEAFF. The gene calls are TRBV29-1 and TRBJ1-1; the D is unclear. Trimming left V 4 bases short and J 6 bases short, with 12 bases between. Germline V CDR1 and CDR2: SQVTM, ANQGSEA. The CDR3 spans 12 residues.

This rearrangement joins TRBV4-3 to TRBJ2-2; maybe TRBD1 (5 bases). The CDR3 has 15 residues. CDR1 is LGHNA, CDR2 YSLEER, per germline. The V end lost 0 bases, the J end lost 6 bases, and 11 bases lay between the germline ends. CDR3 protein: CASSQDLQDPGELFF. Here the CDR3 DNA reads TGCGCCAGCAGCCAAGATTTACAGGATCCCGGGGAGCTGTTTTTT.

This clonotype was counted between two and nine times. The rearrangement uses TRBV19 and TRBJ2-5, with a weak D call TRBD1 (6 bases). The germline V gene encodes CDR1 LNHDA and CDR2 SQIVND (reference sequence). This CDR3 contains 14 residues. With 5 bases removed from V and 4 bases from J, the gap between germline ends came to 14 bases. CDR3 loop: CASSLQGWAETQYF. CDR3 sequence (DNA): TGTGCCAGTAGTTTACAGGGCTGGGCAGAGACCCAGTACTTC.

V usage is TRBV7-8 and J usage is TRBJ2-1, with TRBD2 matching 13 bases. The CDR3 is 18 amino acids. The V and J ends lost 5 bases and 0 bases, in that order; junction bases with no gene match: 7. In germline, CDR1 is SGHVS, CDR2 FQNEAQ. The CDR3 DNA reads as TGTGCCAGCAGCCCGGGGACTAGCGGGGCCGACTCCTACAATGAGCAGTTCTTC. The encoded protein is CASSPGTSGADSYNEQFF.

The rearrangement links TRBV6-2 or TRBV6-3 to TRBJ1-5; no clear D. Per the germline V gene, CDR1 is MNHEY and CDR2 is SVGEGT. With 0 bases removed from V and 4 bases from J, the gap between germline ends came to 7 bases. The CDR3 has 14 residues. The CDR3 DNA reads TGTGCCAGCAGTTACTCAGGGAAGAATCAGCCCCAGCATTTT. This sequence encodes CASSYSGKNQPQHF.

This clonotype was counted between two and nine times. The chain has TRBV7-9 and TRBJ1-2; no definite D call. V was trimmed by 8 bases and J by 4 bases, leaving 17 bases between them. Germline values: CDR1 SEHNR, CDR2 FQNEAQ (reference sequence). The CDR3 totals 14 residues. The CDR3 protein is CASRAALGIYGYTF. CDR3 coding DNA: TGTGCCAGCCGGGCCGCCTTAGGTATCTATGGCTACACCTTC.

The chain is built from TRBV6-2 or TRBV6-3 and TRBJ2-1, with TRBD1 as a possible D gene (6 bases). The V end was cut by 6 bases, the J end by 10 bases, with 13 bases between. The germline gives CDR1 MNHEY, CDR2 SVGEGT. The CDR3 is 12 residues long. The CDR3 bases are TGTGCCAGCAGGATTCCAGGGGAGGAGCAGTTCTTC. Protein product: CASRIPGEEQFF.

J is TRBJ2-1 and V is TRBV20-1; D may be TRBD2 (6 bases). Germline-derived CDR1 and CDR2 are DFQATT and SNEGSKA (reference sequence). V lost 0 bases, J lost 6 bases, and 15 bases lay in between. The CDR3 is 15 residues long. The CDR3 nucleotides are TGCAGTGCTAGAGATCCGACGGGAGTCGGCAATGAGCAGTTCTTC. It codes for CSARDPTGVGNEQFF.

J is TRBJ2-1 and V is TRBV7-2; 12 bases map to TRBD2. The trim removed 2 bases at V and 8 bases at J, leaving 7 bases unmatched. The germline V gene has CDR1 SGHTA and CDR2 FQGNSA. This CDR3 has 16 residues. CDR3 amino acids: CASSLFSLAGGDEQFF. The CDR3 DNA follows: TGTGCCAGCAGCTTATTTTCACTAGCGGGAGGCGATGAGCAGTTCTTC.

V gene TRBV12-3 or TRBV12-4 combines with J gene TRBJ2-2; 7 nucleotides match TRBD2. Germline trimming cut 6 bases from V and 3 bases from J; bases unmatched to any gene: 7. The CDR3 length is 15 residues. CDR3 nucleotide sequence: TGTGCCAGCAGGGAGGGAGGGGTCGACACCGGGGAGCTGTTTTTT. This encodes CASREGGVDTGELFF.

In its sample, this clonotype was seen a few times. The chain carries TRBV5-5 and TRBJ1-5; D unresolved. The CDR3 covers 14 residues. The germline gives CDR1 SGHKS, CDR2 YYEKEE (reference sequence). Trimming stripped 4 bases from V and 6 bases from J, with 14 bases between. CDR3 in amino acids: CASSLQRTGQPQHF. The CDR3, as DNA: TGTGCCAGCAGCCTACAGCGCACGGGTCAGCCCCAGCATTTT.